A selection of T cell receptor beta chains follows, all from one sample in a study of T cell changes during pregnancy in multiple sclerosis. Profiling relied on immunoSEQ multiplex PCR, and the TCRdb table lists in-frame clones only, not all of them. Of roughly 29,000 clones detected, 85% to 90% appear once; the ten largest clones hold approximately 3.5%. Sequencing used CD4+ T cells from peripheral blood mononuclear cells, obtained in the first trimester of pregnancy. The origin of the receptors is a female donor in good health, enrolled as a control in a pregnancy study. Both conserved end residues are trimmed from each CDR3.

cdr3_length: 12; v_call: TRBV9; j_call: TRBJ1-2; cdr3_aa: ASSVDTGNYGYT
cdr3_length: 13; v_call: TRBV5-1; j_call: TRBJ1-1; cdr3_aa: ASSLDPGEGAEAF
cdr3_length: 11; v_call: TRBV27; j_call: TRBJ1-6; cdr3_aa: ASRDTYYSPLH
cdr3_length: 13; v_call: TRBV5-6; j_call: TRBJ2-1; cdr3_aa: ASSLPGTGLNEQF
cdr3_length: 11; v_call: TRBV6-6; j_call: TRBJ2-5; cdr3_aa: ASSYWTEETQY
cdr3_length: 13; v_call: TRBV11-2; j_call: TRBJ2-3; cdr3_aa: ASSLNIEGTDTQY
cdr3_length: 12; v_call: TRBV9; j_call: TRBJ1-3; cdr3_aa: ASSLNRGRNTIY
cdr3_length: 13; v_call: TRBV4-1; j_call: TRBJ1-1; cdr3_aa: ASSQDGGAGTEAF
cdr3_length: 10; v_call: TRBV2; j_call: TRBJ2-5; cdr3_aa: ASGEVQETQY
cdr3_length: 14; v_call: TRBV5-1; j_call: TRBJ1-1; cdr3_aa: ASSLAGRGPGTEAF
cdr3_length: 10; v_call: TRBV28; j_call: TRBJ2-4; cdr3_aa: ASSTGAFFQY
cdr3_length: 14; v_call: TRBV18; j_call: TRBJ2-7; cdr3_aa: ASSLTRDRGSIEQY
cdr3_length: 14; v_call: TRBV6-1; j_call: TRBJ2-3; cdr3_aa: ASSEVSGGAPDTQY
cdr3_length: 12; v_call: TRBV6-5; j_call: TRBJ2-5; cdr3_aa: ASTLQGAGETQY
cdr3_length: 13; v_call: TRBV10-2; j_call: TRBJ1-2; cdr3_aa: ASSDAGTGLRGYT
cdr3_length: 11; v_call: TRBV29-1; j_call: TRBJ2-7; cdr3_aa: SVGTGIGHEQY
cdr3_length: 15; v_call: TRBV4-2; j_call: TRBJ1-5; cdr3_aa: ASSQEAVTVTNQPQH
cdr3_length: 11; v_call: TRBV28; j_call: TRBJ2-7; cdr3_aa: ASIPTGAYEQY
cdr3_length: 11; v_call: TRBV30; j_call: TRBJ1-4; cdr3_aa: ARWDRGGEKLF
cdr3_length: 11; v_call: TRBV28; j_call: TRBJ2-5; cdr3_aa: ASHRDTQETQY
cdr3_length: 14; v_call: TRBV6-1; j_call: TRBJ1-6; cdr3_aa: ASSDHSIAGNSPLH
cdr3_length: 12; v_call: TRBV27; j_call: TRBJ2-7; cdr3_aa: ASSRQGLFYEQY
cdr3_length: 13; v_call: TRBV4-1; j_call: TRBJ2-3; cdr3_aa: ASSQAGGQQDTQY
cdr3_length: 16; v_call: TRBV27; j_call: TRBJ1-5; cdr3_aa: ASSLFPLGQGANQPQH
cdr3_length: 14; v_call: TRBV5-6; j_call: TRBJ2-5; cdr3_aa: ASSALPGGGEETQY
cdr3_length: 11; v_call: TRBV7-6; j_call: TRBJ2-3; cdr3_aa: ASSLDITDTQY
cdr3_length: 15; v_call: TRBV4-1; j_call: TRBJ1-5; cdr3_aa: ASSPGGTGLVNQPQH
cdr3_length: 13; v_call: TRBV5-4; j_call: TRBJ1-2; cdr3_aa: ASSLGGDSNYGYT
cdr3_length: 12; v_call: TRBV29-1; j_call: TRBJ2-5; cdr3_aa: SVASSGSFETQY
cdr3_length: 10; v_call: TRBV6-1; j_call: TRBJ2-3; cdr3_aa: ASTILPDTQY
cdr3_length: 13; v_call: TRBV25-1; j_call: TRBJ2-7; cdr3_aa: ASSEREGFYYEQY
cdr3_length: 13; v_call: TRBV6-1; j_call: TRBJ1-6; cdr3_aa: ASSEVSPGNSPLH
cdr3_length: 12; v_call: TRBV28; j_call: TRBJ2-7; cdr3_aa: ASSYDRGSYEQY
cdr3_length: 13; v_call: TRBV7-8; j_call: TRBJ2-7; cdr3_aa: ASSTKTSGLYEQY
cdr3_length: 13; v_call: TRBV27; j_call: TRBJ1-2; cdr3_aa: ASSIDLTGRNGYT
cdr3_length: 12; v_call: TRBV2; j_call: TRBJ2-1; cdr3_aa: ASSGLAGVGEQF
cdr3_length: 11; v_call: TRBV19; j_call: TRBJ1-2; cdr3_aa: ASSIGTGEGYT
cdr3_length: 14; v_call: TRBV7-6; j_call: TRBJ2-7; cdr3_aa: ASSLYRDRDSYEQY
cdr3_length: 12; v_call: TRBV7-8; j_call: TRBJ2-7; cdr3_aa: ASSIDRGRFEQY
cdr3_length: 14; v_call: TRBV28; j_call: TRBJ2-2; cdr3_aa: ASSQPGQGKAGELF